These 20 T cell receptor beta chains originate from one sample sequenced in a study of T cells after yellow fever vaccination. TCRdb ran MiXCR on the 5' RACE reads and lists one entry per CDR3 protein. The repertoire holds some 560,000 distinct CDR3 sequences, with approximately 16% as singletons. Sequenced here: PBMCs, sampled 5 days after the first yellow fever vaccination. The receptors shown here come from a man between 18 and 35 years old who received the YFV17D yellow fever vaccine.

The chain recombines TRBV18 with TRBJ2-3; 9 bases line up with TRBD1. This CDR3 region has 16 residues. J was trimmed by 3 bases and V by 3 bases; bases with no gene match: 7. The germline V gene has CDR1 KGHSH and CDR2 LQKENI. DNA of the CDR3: TGTGCCAGCTCACCTTGGTTGGGACAGGGAACAGATACGCAGTATTTT. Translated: CASSPWLGQGTDTQYF.

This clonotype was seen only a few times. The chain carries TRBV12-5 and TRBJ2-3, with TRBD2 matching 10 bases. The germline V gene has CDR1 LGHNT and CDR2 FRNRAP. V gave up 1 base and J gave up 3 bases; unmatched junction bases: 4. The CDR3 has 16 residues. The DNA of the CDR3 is TGTGCTAGTGGTTTGGGAAGCGGGGGGGCGACAGATACGCAGTATTTT. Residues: CASGLGSGGATDTQYF.

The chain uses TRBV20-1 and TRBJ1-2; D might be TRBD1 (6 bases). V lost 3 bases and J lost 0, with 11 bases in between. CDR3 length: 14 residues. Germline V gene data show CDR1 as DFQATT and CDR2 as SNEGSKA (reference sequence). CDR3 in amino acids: CSASFRGPNYGYTF. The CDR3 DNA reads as TGCAGTGCTAGTTTCAGGGGTCCTAACTATGGCTACACCTTC.

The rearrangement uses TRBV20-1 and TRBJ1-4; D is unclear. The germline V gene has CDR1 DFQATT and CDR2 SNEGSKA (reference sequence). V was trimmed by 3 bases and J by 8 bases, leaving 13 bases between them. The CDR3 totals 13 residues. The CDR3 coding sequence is TGCAGTGCTAGGGAGGGATTCGGGGAAAAACTGTTTTTT. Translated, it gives CSAREGFGEKLFF.

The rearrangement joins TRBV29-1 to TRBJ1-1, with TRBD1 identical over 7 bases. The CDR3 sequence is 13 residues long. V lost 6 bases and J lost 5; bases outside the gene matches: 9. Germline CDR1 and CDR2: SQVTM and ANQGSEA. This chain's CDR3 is CSVTSGGGTEAFF. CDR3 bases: TGCAGCGTAACTTCAGGGGGGGGGACTGAAGCTTTCTTT.

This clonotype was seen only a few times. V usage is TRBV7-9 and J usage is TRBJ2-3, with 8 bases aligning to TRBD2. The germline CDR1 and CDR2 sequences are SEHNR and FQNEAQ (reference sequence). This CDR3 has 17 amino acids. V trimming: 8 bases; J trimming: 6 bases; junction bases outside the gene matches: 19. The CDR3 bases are TGTGCCAGCCATCCTCCACGAGTCACGGGCGGGAGGGATACGCAGTATTTT. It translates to CASHPPRVTGGRDTQYF.

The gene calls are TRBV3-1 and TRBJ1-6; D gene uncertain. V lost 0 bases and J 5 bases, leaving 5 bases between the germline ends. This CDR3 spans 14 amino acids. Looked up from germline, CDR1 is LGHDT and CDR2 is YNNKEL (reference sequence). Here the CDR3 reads CASSQDRNNSPLHF. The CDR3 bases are TGTGCCAGCAGCCAAGACAGAAATAATTCACCCCTCCACTTT.

CDR3 DNA sequence: TGTGCCTGCTGCCAACCCCCGGCTAGCGGGAGCACAGATACGCAGTATTTT. This translates into CACCQPPASGSTDTQYF. The chain is built from TRBV3-1 and TRBJ2-3; 8 bases agree with TRBD2. CDR1 and CDR2 from the germline V gene are LGHDT and YNNKEL (reference sequence). CDR3 size: 17 residues. The V gene end was trimmed by 11 bases and the J gene end by 0 bases; junction bases not matched to a gene: 16.

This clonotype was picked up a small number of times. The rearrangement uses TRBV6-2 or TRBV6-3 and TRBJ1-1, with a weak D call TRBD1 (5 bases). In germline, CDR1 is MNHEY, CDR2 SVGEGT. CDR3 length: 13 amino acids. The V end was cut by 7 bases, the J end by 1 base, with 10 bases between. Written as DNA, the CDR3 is TGTGCCAGCACTCTAACAGGGAACACTGAAGCTTTCTTT. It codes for CASTLTGNTEAFF.

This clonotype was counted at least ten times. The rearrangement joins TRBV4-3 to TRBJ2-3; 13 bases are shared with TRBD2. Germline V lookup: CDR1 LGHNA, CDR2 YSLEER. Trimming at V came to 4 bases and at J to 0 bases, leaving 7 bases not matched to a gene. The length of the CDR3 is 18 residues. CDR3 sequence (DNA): TGCGCCAGCAGCCGAGGGACTAGCGGGGTACTTAGCACAGATACGCAGTATTTT. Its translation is CASSRGTSGVLSTDTQYF.

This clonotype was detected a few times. In nucleotides, the CDR3 is TGTGCCATCAGTGAGGCACACAGCGTCGAGCAGTACGTC. Translated: CAISEAHSVEQYV. V usage is TRBV10-3 and J usage is TRBJ2-7; no clear D gene. Germline CDR1 ENHRY, CDR2 SYGVKD. This CDR3 spans 13 amino acids. V gave up 2 bases and J gave up 6 bases, with 11 bases separating them.

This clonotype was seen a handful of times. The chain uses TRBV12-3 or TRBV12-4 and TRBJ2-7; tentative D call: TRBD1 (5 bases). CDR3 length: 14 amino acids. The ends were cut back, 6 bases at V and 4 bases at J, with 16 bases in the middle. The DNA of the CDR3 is TGTGCCAGCAGCCCTGGGGCCCCAGTTTACGAGCAGTACGTC. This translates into CASSPGAPVYEQYV.

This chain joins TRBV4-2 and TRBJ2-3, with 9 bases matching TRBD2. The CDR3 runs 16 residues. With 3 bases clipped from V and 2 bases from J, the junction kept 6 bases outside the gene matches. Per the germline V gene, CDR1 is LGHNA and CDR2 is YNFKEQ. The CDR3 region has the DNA TGTGCCAGCAGCCACGAGCGGGGGGCGTACACAGATACGCAGTATTTT. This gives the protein CASSHERGAYTDTQYF.

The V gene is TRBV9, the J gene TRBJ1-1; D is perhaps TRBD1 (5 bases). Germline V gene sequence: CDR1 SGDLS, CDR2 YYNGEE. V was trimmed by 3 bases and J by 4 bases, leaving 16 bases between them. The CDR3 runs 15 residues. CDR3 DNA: TGTGCCAGCAGCGGGGGGACTTATATGGTCACTGAAGCTTTCTTT. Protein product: CASSGGTYMVTEAFF.

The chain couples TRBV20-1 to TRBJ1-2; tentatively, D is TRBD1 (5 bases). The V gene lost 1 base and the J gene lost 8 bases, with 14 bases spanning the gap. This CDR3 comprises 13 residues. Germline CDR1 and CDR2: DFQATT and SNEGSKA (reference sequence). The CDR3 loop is CSARAGSVEGYTF. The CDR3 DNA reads TGCAGTGCTAGAGCAGGGTCAGTGGAAGGCTACACCTTC.

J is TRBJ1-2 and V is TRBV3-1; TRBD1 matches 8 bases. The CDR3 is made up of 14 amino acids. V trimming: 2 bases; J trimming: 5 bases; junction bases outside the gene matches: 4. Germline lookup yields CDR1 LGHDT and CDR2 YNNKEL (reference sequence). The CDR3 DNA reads TGTGCCAGCAGCCAATTGGGACAGGCTTATGGCTACACCTTC. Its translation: CASSQLGQAYGYTF.

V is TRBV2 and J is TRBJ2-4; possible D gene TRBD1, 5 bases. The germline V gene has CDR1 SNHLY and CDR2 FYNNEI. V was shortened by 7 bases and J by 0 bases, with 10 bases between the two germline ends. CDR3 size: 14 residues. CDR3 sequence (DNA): TGTGCCAGCACGGACACCCTAGCCAAAAACATTCAGTACTTC. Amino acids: CASTDTLAKNIQYF.

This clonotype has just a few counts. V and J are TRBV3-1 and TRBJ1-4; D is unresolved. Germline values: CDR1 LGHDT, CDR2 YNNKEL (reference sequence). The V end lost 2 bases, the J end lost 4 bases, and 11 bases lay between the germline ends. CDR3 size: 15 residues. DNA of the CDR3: TGTGCCAGCAGCCAAACGTTGGGGATTAATGAAAAACTGTTTTTT. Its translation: CASSQTLGINEKLFF.

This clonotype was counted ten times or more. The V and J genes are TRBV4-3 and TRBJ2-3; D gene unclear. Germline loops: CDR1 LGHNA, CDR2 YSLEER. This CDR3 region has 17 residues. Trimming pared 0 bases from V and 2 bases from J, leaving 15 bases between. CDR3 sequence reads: CASSQDVRGYNTDTQYF. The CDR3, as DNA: TGCGCCAGCAGCCAAGACGTGCGTGGCTATAACACAGATACGCAGTATTTT.

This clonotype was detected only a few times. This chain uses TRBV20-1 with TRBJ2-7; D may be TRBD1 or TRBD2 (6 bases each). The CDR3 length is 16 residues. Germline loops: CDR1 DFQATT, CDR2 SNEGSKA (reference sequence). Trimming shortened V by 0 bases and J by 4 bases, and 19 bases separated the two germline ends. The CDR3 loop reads CSARDLNGGSIYEQYF. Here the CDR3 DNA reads TGCAGTGCTAGAGACCTAAACGGGGGCAGTATTTACGAGCAGTACTTC.